This record concerns one T cell receptor (beta chain) sequence. This record belongs to a study of T cell responses to AZD1222 COVID-19 vaccine. Only in-frame clones appear in the TCRdb table, and some are missing; sequencing was by immunoSEQ multiplex PCR. The sample lists roughly 120,000 clones, roughly 90% occurring once. Germline V gives CDR1 SGHTA, CDR2 FQGNSA. Trimming removed 3 bases at V and 7 bases at J, with 21 bases between. The length of the CDR3 is 16 residues. The source was peripheral blood, collected on day 0 of AZD1222 vaccination. The chain joins TRBV7-2 to TRBJ1-1, with unresolved D. The sequence came from an adult in good health. The CDR3 bases are TGTGCCAGCAGCTTTCGGGAAGTTTGGTTCGAGAATGAAGCTTTCTTT. Translated: CASSFREVWFENEAFF. Full variable domain (remainder filled in from reference TRBV7-2 and TRBJ1-1): GAGVSQSPSNKVTEKGKDVELRCDPISGHTALYWYRQSLGQGLEFLIYFQGNSAPDKSGLPSDRFSAERTGGSVSTLTIQRTQQEDSAVYLCASSFREVWFENEAFFGQGTRLTVV.